One sample yielded the 21 T cell receptor beta chains listed below, sequenced in a study of blood T cells in healthy people across ages (dated by TCRdb to between 2015 and 2016). Libraries were prepared through 5' RACE. Sequenced on an Illumina HiSeq 2500. A second PCR of roughly 6 to 11 cycles was run with a J-beta primer mix and a sample-barcoded 5' primer. TCRdb reran the public reads through fastp at Q25 and MiXCR, keeping productive beta chains. For every CDR3 protein sequence, its rows merge into one entry that carries the most common genes and DNA. In this sample the table shows some 900,000 distinct CDR3 sequences, 48% of which occur a single time. Clones ranked in the top ten supply over 10% of the sample. Sequencing was carried out using blood. Every receptor here comes from a man aged 30-40 years in good health.

As regards this clonotype: It may be a read error: a sequence one base away is much more abundant. The V gene is TRBV3-1, the J gene TRBJ2-3; D may be TRBD1 (5 bases). V shed 0 bases and J shed 3 bases, with 13 bases lying between them. In germline, CDR1 is LGHDT, CDR2 YNNKEL (reference sequence). The CDR3 consists of 16 residues. The chain's CDR3 is CASSQDWVQATDTQYF. CDR3 DNA: TGTGCCAGCAGCCAAGATTGGGTACAGGCGACAGATACGCAGTATTTT.

CDR3 DNA: TGCAGTGCTCTCGTAGGAGGAGGCAGTCAGCCCCAGCATTTT. Amino acid sequence: CSALVGGGSQPQHF. The rearrangement links TRBV20-1 to TRBJ1-5; D call uncertain. The germline V and J ends were trimmed by 5 bases and 6 bases, with 17 bases remaining between them. This CDR3 spans 14 amino acids. The germline V gene encodes CDR1 DFQATT and CDR2 SNEGSKA (reference sequence).

The V gene is TRBV27, the J gene TRBJ1-6; TRBD1 agrees at 11 bases. This CDR3 is 16 amino acids long. Germline CDR1 reads MNHEY; CDR2 reads SMNVEV (reference sequence). V shed 6 bases, J shed 7 bases, and the junction held 8 bases outside the gene matches. The CDR3 reads CASRSGWTGGNSPLHF. DNA for the CDR3: TGTGCCAGCAGGAGCGGCTGGACAGGGGGCAATTCACCCCTCCACTTT.

The chain combines TRBV27 with TRBJ2-7; 8 nucleotides line up with TRBD1. V shed 3 bases, J shed 5 bases, and the junction held 15 bases outside the gene matches. Germline V gene data show CDR1 as MNHEY and CDR2 as SMNVEV (reference sequence). There are 17 residues in the CDR3. The DNA for the CDR3 is TGTGCCAGCAGTTTCCGACTCGCGACAGGGGCAAAAAACGAGCAGTACTTC. It codes for CASSFRLATGAKNEQYF.

This clonotype appeared a few times. The chain recombines TRBV20-1 with TRBJ2-3, with D unclear. This CDR3 contains 11 residues. Trimming left V 6 bases short and J 6 bases short, with 10 bases between. Germline V gene sequence: CDR1 DFQATT, CDR2 SNEGSKA (reference sequence). CDR3 sequence: CSARPPDTQYF. Written as DNA, the CDR3 is TGCAGTGCCCGCCCCCCGGATACGCAGTATTTT.

The J gene is TRBJ1-6, the V gene TRBV7-2; possible D gene TRBD1, 5 bases. V lost 2 bases, J lost 10 bases, and 18 bases lay in between. Germline V CDR1 and CDR2: SGHTA, FQGNSA. This CDR3 is built from 16 residues. The DNA of the CDR3 is TGTGCCAGCAGCTTAAACCCCGGGGGGTTAGGATCACCCCTCCACTTT. Residues: CASSLNPGGLGSPLHF.

This clonotype occurred many times. The chain carries TRBV5-6 and TRBJ2-1; D may be TRBD2 (6 bases). The V end lost 2 bases, the J end lost 3 bases, and 9 bases lay between the germline ends. Germline V lookup: CDR1 SGHDT, CDR2 YYEEEE. The CDR3 has 14 residues. CDR3 amino acids: CASSFAGSYNEQFF. The CDR3 DNA follows: TGTGCCAGCAGCTTTGCGGGGAGCTACAATGAGCAGTTCTTC.

This clonotype was seen more than once but under ten times. The rearrangement uses TRBV4-1 and TRBJ2-7; the D is unclear. V was trimmed by 0 bases and J by 3 bases, leaving 15 bases between them. Germline V gene sequence: CDR1 MGHRA, CDR2 YSYEKL. The CDR3 consists of 16 residues. The CDR3 reads CASSQDSASKYYEQYF. CDR3 DNA sequence: TGCGCCAGCAGCCAAGATTCAGCTAGTAAATACTACGAGCAGTACTTC.

With regard to this clonotype: The junction does not match germline at one end; this may be a read error. The genes are TRBV9 and TRBJ2-1; the match to TRBD2 covers 16 bases. Germline V gives CDR1 SGDLS, CDR2 YYNGEE. The CDR3 contains 19 residues. This chain's CDR3 is CVSSYPGLAGGDPYNEQFF. The CDR3 region has the DNA TGTGTCAGCAGCTATCCGGGACTAGCGGGGGGGGACCCCTACAATGAGCAGTTCTTC.

The V and J genes are TRBV7-2 and TRBJ2-7, with D hard to call. The CDR3 length is 16 residues. Germline V gene data show CDR1 as SGHTA and CDR2 as FQGNSA. The germline V and J ends were trimmed by 5 bases and 4 bases, with 21 bases remaining between them. The CDR3 DNA reads as TGTGCCAGCAGCCAATCGGCTAGTACAGTCTCGTACGAGCAGTACTTC. It specifies CASSQSASTVSYEQYF.

V gene TRBV7-8 combines with J gene TRBJ2-7; D might be TRBD1 (5 bases). The germline V gene has CDR1 SGHVS and CDR2 FQNEAQ. Trimming shortened V by 5 bases and J by 2 bases, and 10 bases separated the two germline ends. The CDR3 spans 13 residues. The CDR3 region has the DNA TGTGCCAGCAGCGGACGGACAACCTACGAGCAGTACTTC. Translation gives CASSGRTTYEQYF. Full variable domain (remainder filled in from reference TRBV7-8 and TRBJ2-7): GAGVSQSPRYKVAKRGQDVALRCDPISGHVSLFWYQQALGQGPEFLTYFQNEAQLDKSGLPSDRFFAERPEGSVSTLKIQRTQQEDSAVYLCASSGRTTYEQYFGPGTRLTVT.

The V and J genes are TRBV20-1 and TRBJ2-1, with no clear D. This CDR3 comprises 11 residues. CDR1 DFQATT and CDR2 SNEGSKA come from the germline V gene (reference sequence). With 0 bases removed from V and 9 bases from J, the gap between germline ends came to 6 bases. The CDR3 loop reads CSARDIREQFF. The CDR3 DNA follows: TGCAGTGCTAGAGATATCCGTGAGCAGTTCTTC.

Of note for this clonotype: The junction shows a germline mismatch at one end, possibly a read error. CDR3 amino acids: CASSPRPDNEQSF. In nucleotides, the CDR3 is TGTGCCAGCAGCCCTCGGCCGGACAATGAGCAGTCCTTC. The chain links TRBV7-2 to TRBJ2-1; possible D gene TRBD1, 5 bases. This CDR3 has 13 residues. Looked up from germline, CDR1 is SGHTA and CDR2 is FQGNSA.

This clonotype was observed many times. The CDR3 is CSARLAGGTDTQYF. The CDR3 region has the DNA TGCAGTGCTAGACTAGCGGGGGGCACAGATACGCAGTATTTT. The chain is built from TRBV20-1 and TRBJ2-3, with 10 bases matching TRBD2. This CDR3 is 14 amino acids long. Per the germline V gene, CDR1 is DFQATT and CDR2 is SNEGSKA (reference sequence). V lost 2 bases and J lost 1; bases outside the gene matches: 0.

The rearrangement joins TRBV3-1 to TRBJ2-2; D gene unclear. Germline CDR1 LGHDT, CDR2 YNNKEL (reference sequence). The CDR3 length is 15 residues. V was cut by 1 base and J by 1 base, with 7 bases left in between. The CDR3 DNA follows: TGTGCCAGCAGCCAAGGGCCAGGGAACACCGGGGAGCTGTTTTTT. Residues: CASSQGPGNTGELFF.

Turning to this clonotype: One junction end disagrees with the germline gene, perhaps due to a read error. The DNA for the CDR3 is TGTGCCAGCTCACCAACAGGTCAAGAGACCCAGTGCTTC. It encodes CASSPTGQETQCF. The V gene is TRBV18, the J gene TRBJ2-5, with TRBD1 as a possible D gene (5 bases). This CDR3 is built from 13 residues. Looked up from germline, CDR1 is KGHSH and CDR2 is LQKENI.

Only a few counts were recorded for this clonotype. The V gene is TRBV9, the J gene TRBJ2-2, with D maybe TRBD1 (7 bases). The CDR3 covers 15 residues. The V and J ends lost 5 bases and 3 bases respectively, with 14 bases between them. Germline V gene data show CDR1 as SGDLS and CDR2 as YYNGEE. The CDR3, as DNA: TGTGCCAGCAGTGTTGCCAGGGGGGACACCGGGGAGCTGTTTTTT. It encodes CASSVARGDTGELFF. The variable domain in full, with the rest retrieved from reference TRBV9 and TRBJ2-2, is DSGVTQTPKHLITATGQRVTLRCSPRSGDLSVYWYQQSLDQGLQFLIQYYNGEERAKGNILERFSAQQFPDLHSELNLSSLELGDSALYFCASSVARGDTGELFFGEGSRLTVL.

The chain uses TRBV20-1 and TRBJ1-4, with 7 bases fitting TRBD1. Germline V gene lookup returns CDR1 DFQATT and CDR2 SNEGSKA (reference sequence). This CDR3 contains 16 residues. The trim removed 1 base at V and 8 bases at J, leaving 13 bases unmatched. In nucleotides, the CDR3 is TGCAGTGCTAGAGCGAATGTCCGACAGGGACGCGAAAAACTGTTTTTT. Its protein product is CSARANVRQGREKLFF.

The chain carries TRBV4-1 and TRBJ2-7; a weak D match, TRBD2 (7 bases). Trimming left V 0 bases short and J 6 bases short, with 15 bases between. CDR1 is MGHRA and CDR2 is YSYEKL in the germline V gene. This CDR3 contains 15 residues. The CDR3 loop is CASSQDGQGRGEQYF. CDR3 DNA: TGCGCCAGCAGCCAAGATGGGCAGGGGAGGGGCGAGCAGTACTTC.

The CDR3 loop is CASTLTGTGTHEQYF. CDR3 DNA: TGTGCCAGCACCCTCACCGGGACAGGGACCCACGAGCAGTACTTC. The chain recombines TRBV12-3 or TRBV12-4 with TRBJ2-7, with TRBD1 matching 9 bases. V was pared by 7 bases and J by 5 bases, with 12 bases of the junction left unmatched. The CDR3 sequence is 15 residues long.

This chain joins TRBV29-1 and TRBJ2-7; either TRBD1 or TRBD2 may supply D (5 bases each). The CDR3 spans 15 residues. The V end was cut by 0 bases, the J end by 7 bases, with 19 bases between. Germline V gene data show CDR1 as SQVTM and CDR2 as ANQGSEA. The CDR3 coding sequence is TGCAGCGTTGAAGATCTCGGGACGGAGAACAATGAGCAGTACTTC. It yields the protein CSVEDLGTENNEQYF.